This entry lists 8 T cell receptor beta chains sequenced from one sample in a study of cytotoxic CD8 clonotypes in ibrutinib-treated CLL. Assay: immunoSEQ multiplex PCR; the TCRdb copy retains only in-frame clones and omits some. The sample consists of about 160,000 clones, 81% of them appearing once. Sequences were derived from PBMCs, sampled after 12 months of ibrutinib treatment. The receptor source for this set is a human donor with chronic lymphocytic leukemia.

The rearrangement joins TRBV7-2 to TRBJ2-4, with 8 bases lining up with TRBD2. V gave up 1 base and J gave up 8 bases; unmatched junction bases: 13. Germline V gives CDR1 SGHTA, CDR2 FQGNSA. This CDR3 is 17 amino acids long. CDR3 in amino acids: CASSLVAGGGTRDIQYF. As DNA, the CDR3 is TGTGCCAGCAGCTTAGTTGCGGGAGGCGGGACTAGAGACATTCAGTACTTC.

The rearrangement joins TRBV10-3 to TRBJ1-2; TRBD1 might be the D (6 bases). The CDR3 consists of 15 residues. Germline assignment: CDR1 ENHRY and CDR2 SYGVKD. Between the trimmed V and J ends, which lost 6 bases and 8 bases, there was a span of 22 bases. As DNA, the CDR3 is TGTGCCATCAGCGACGAACAGGGCCGGTCATCAGGCTACACCTTC. Translated, it gives CAISDEQGRSSGYTF.

The chain carries TRBV19 and TRBJ1-1; no clear D. Trimming cost V 1 base and J 4 bases, with 4 bases left between them. In germline, CDR1 is LNHDA, CDR2 SQIVND (reference sequence). This CDR3 comprises 12 residues. CDR3: CASSIVPTEAFF. Here the CDR3 DNA reads TGTGCCAGTAGTATAGTCCCCACTGAAGCTTTCTTT.

The CDR3 loop reads CASSYRGRSGNTIYF. The CDR3 coding sequence is TGTGCCAGCAGTTACAGGGGTCGATCTGGAAACACCATATATTTT. The chain joins TRBV6-5 to TRBJ1-3; D is possibly TRBD1 (5 bases). V was clipped by 2 bases and J by 1 base, with 9 bases between them. The CDR3 totals 15 residues. CDR1 is MNHEY, CDR2 SVGAGI, per germline.

This clone has just a few counts. CDR3 sequence: CASSPGTGDYEQYF. The CDR3 DNA reads TGCGCCAGCAGTCCCGGGACAGGTGACTACGAGCAGTACTTC. This chain uses TRBV5-1 with TRBJ2-7, with TRBD1 matching over 8 bases. The CDR3 consists of 14 residues. J was trimmed by 3 bases and V by 5 bases; bases with no gene match: 7. Germline CDR1 SGHRS, CDR2 YFSETQ.

V usage is TRBV28 and J usage is TRBJ1-2, with a possible D match to TRBD1 (6 bases). The CDR3 loop spans 12 amino acids. Germline V CDR1 and CDR2: MDHEN, SYDVKM. Trimming stripped 8 bases from V and 0 bases from J, with 7 bases between. CDR3 in DNA: TGTGCCAGCGGGACATCTAACTATGGCTACACCTTC. Translating it yields CASGTSNYGYTF.

The rearrangement joins TRBV2 to TRBJ2-1; a weak D match, TRBD1 (6 bases). V was trimmed by 4 bases and J by 3 bases, leaving 10 bases between them. The CDR3 has 14 residues. The germline gives CDR1 SNHLY, CDR2 FYNNEI. The CDR3 region is CASSGDRRYNEQFF. CDR3 nucleotides: TGTGCCAGCAGTGGAGACAGGCGCTACAATGAGCAGTTCTTC.

The chain couples TRBV7-2 to TRBJ2-1, with D uncertain. Trimming removed 3 bases at V and 6 bases at J, with 9 bases between. The CDR3 has 13 amino acids. Germline values: CDR1 SGHTA, CDR2 FQGNSA. CDR3 in DNA: TGTGCCAGCAGCTTTGGGCAGACCAATGAGCAGTTCTTC. Protein product: CASSFGQTNEQFF.